This T cell receptor beta chain was identified in a study of blood T cell repertoires in COVID-19. TCRdb's copy holds only in-frame clones and misses some; the assay was immunoSEQ multiplex PCR. Of 200,000 to 300,000 clones listed, roughly 80% are singletons. The sequence was collected from a man aged 55 to 70 with acute or convalescent COVID-19. Sequenced material: peripheral blood.

CDR3 in amino acids: CASSLTGGGMDTEAFF. For the CDR3, the DNA is TGTGCCAGCAGCCTTACAGGGGGCGGGATGGACACTGAAGCTTTCTTT. The chain has TRBV7-9 and TRBJ1-1; 9 nucleotides match TRBD1. Germline CDR1 is SEHNR and CDR2 is FQNEAQ (reference sequence). Unmatched junction bases numbered 10, after V lost 5 bases and J lost 3 bases. The CDR3 spans 16 residues.